The 20 T cell receptor beta chains reported below all come from one sample, sequenced in a study of metastatic and nonmetastatic thyroid tumors. TCRdb re-called the PCR reads with MiXCR. The sample carries thousands of clones, about 19% recorded once. There were no patients who had received any treatment before thyroid surgery. The sequencing sample was made of adjacent normal tissue. These receptors all come from a male donor with papillary thyroid cancer or a benign thyroid nodule (not recorded which). Some clones in this sample may be carry-over from other donors' samples.

The rearrangement joins TRBV6-1 to TRBJ1-6, with 10 bases fitting TRBD1. The CDR3 loop spans 15 amino acids. The V and J ends lost 6 bases and 10 bases, in that order; junction bases with no gene match: 9. Germline V gene lookup returns CDR1 MNHNS and CDR2 SASEGT. The CDR3 spells CASRDLTGGGSPLHF. In nucleotides, the CDR3 is TGTGCCAGCAGGGACTTGACAGGGGGCGGCTCACCCCTCCACTTT.

By sample fraction, this clone is large. V usage is TRBV19 and J usage is TRBJ1-2, with TRBD1 identical over 8 bases. After removal of 7 bases from V and 3 bases from J, the junction contained 7 bases not matched to a gene. CDR1 is LNHDA, CDR2 SQIVND, per germline (reference sequence). The CDR3 contains 14 residues. For the CDR3, the DNA is TGTGCCAGTAAGGTGGACAGGGCCTACTATGGCTACACCTTC. It codes for CASKVDRAYYGYTF.

In its sample, this clone was seen a few times. The junction differs from germline at one of its ends, possibly a read error. Distinct nucleotide sequences in the sample also encode this CDR3. In nucleotides, the CDR3 is TGTGCCGGAGGGAGAAAGGGGGGTGAGCAGTTCTTT. It yields the protein CAGGRKGGEQFF. V and J are TRBV10-3 and TRBJ2-1; D is possibly TRBD1 or TRBD2 (6 bases each). The germline V gene has CDR1 ENHRY and CDR2 SYGVKD. This CDR3 has 12 residues.

In this sample, this clone turned up many times. V is TRBV3-2 and J is TRBJ2-7; the D call in the table, TRBD2, was not verified against the DNA. TRBV3-2 is shown as a pseudogene. This CDR3 contains 19 residues. DNA for the CDR3: TGTGCCAGCAGCCTTAGGCGAGGATCATTCTCCCCAATCTCCTACGAGCAGTACTTC. Amino acid sequence: CASSLRRGSFSPISYEQYF.

This clone came up a few times. This chain joins TRBV10-3 and TRBJ2-7, with no clear D. CDR3 length: 13 amino acids. Germline V CDR1 and CDR2: ENHRY, SYGVKD. With 4 bases removed from V and 3 bases from J, the gap between germline ends came to 10 bases. The CDR3 protein is CAISATVYYEQYV. Written as DNA, the CDR3 is TGTGCCATCAGTGCCACAGTGTACTACGAGCAGTACGTC.

This clone is classed as medium-sized (0.01 to 0.1%). V gene TRBV10-1 combines with J gene TRBJ2-3; 9 bases are shared with TRBD1. With 3 bases clipped from V and 3 bases from J, the junction kept 4 bases outside the gene matches. Germline loops: CDR1 WNHNN, CDR2 SYGVQD (reference sequence). This CDR3 region has 15 residues. CDR3 amino acids: CASSDGQGPTDTQYF. CDR3 nucleotide sequence: TGCGCCAGCAGTGATGGACAGGGGCCGACAGATACGCAGTATTTT.

On this clone itself: The conserved phenylalanine or tryptophan is not found at the CDR3 terminus, so this likely reflects a read error. The chain carries TRBV7-8 and TRBJ1-1; D is ambiguous. The V gene lost 7 bases and the J gene lost 1 base, with 10 bases spanning the gap. The CDR3 is 13 residues long. Germline V gene lookup returns CDR1 SGHVS and CDR2 FQNEAQ. The CDR3 spells CASIVYSNTEAFS. The DNA for the CDR3 is TGTGCCAGCATCGTGTATTCGAACACTGAAGCTTTCTCT.

J is TRBJ2-2 and V is TRBV28; tentative D call: TRBD1 (5 bases). CDR3 length: 17 residues. Germline V CDR1 and CDR2: MDHEN, SYDVKM. V lost 1 base, J lost 0 bases, and 12 bases lay in between. The CDR3 loop is CASSLYKTASNTGELFF. The CDR3 DNA reads TGTGCCAGCAGTTTATACAAGACAGCTTCGAACACCGGGGAGCTGTTTTTT.

The sample holds many counts of this clone. A much larger clone lies one base from this, so it may be a read error. This chain connects TRBV6-4 to TRBJ2-7, with 9 bases identical to TRBD1. Germline V CDR1 and CDR2: MRHNA, SNTAGT. This CDR3 has 17 residues. With V trimmed by 3 bases and J by 2 bases, 11 bases remained unmatched. The CDR3 spells CASSDVTARQGAYEQYF. In DNA form, the CDR3 reads TGTGCCAGCAGTGATGTTACGGCGAGACAGGGGGCCTACGAGCAGTACTTC.

This CDR3 reads CASSLGLADEQFF. In nucleotides, the CDR3 is TGTGCCAGCAGCCTCGGACTAGCAGATGAGCAGTTCTTC. V is TRBV28 and J is TRBJ2-1, with 8 nucleotides matching TRBD2. This CDR3 is built from 13 residues. CDR1 and CDR2 from the germline V gene are MDHEN and SYDVKM. Unmatched junction bases numbered 6, after V lost 6 bases and J lost 8 bases.

A remark on this clone: A much larger clone lies one base from this, so it may be a read error. The CDR3 here is CDSSSTGTVYEQYF. The CDR3 region has the DNA TGTGACAGCAGCTCCACCGGGACGGTCTACGAGCAGTACTTC. The chain uses TRBV7-8 and TRBJ2-7; the D call may be TRBD1 or TRBD2 (5 bases each). The CDR3 has 14 residues. The germline V gene encodes CDR1 SGHVS and CDR2 FQNEAQ.

The rearrangement uses TRBV6-1 and TRBJ1-2; a weak D match, TRBD1 (5 bases). Trimming shortened V by 7 bases and J by 6 bases, and 9 bases separated the two germline ends. CDR3 size: 11 residues. Germline CDR1 reads MNHNS; CDR2 reads SASEGT. The CDR3 spells CASTRGDGYTF. The CDR3, as DNA: TGTGCCAGCACGAGAGGGGATGGCTACACCTTC.

This clone showed up just a few times. This chain uses TRBV2 with TRBJ2-7; 8 bases are a match to TRBD1. CDR1 is SNHLY, CDR2 FYNNEI, per germline. The V gene end was trimmed by 6 bases and the J gene end by 4 bases; junction bases not matched to a gene: 8. The length of the CDR3 is 14 residues. The CDR3 spells CASRLTGEGYEQYV. As DNA, the CDR3 is TGTGCCAGCAGGTTGACAGGGGAAGGGTACGAGCAGTACGTC.

This clone has more than one count but fewer than ten. The chain joins TRBV6-5 to TRBJ2-7, with D possibly TRBD2 on 5 matching bases. This CDR3 region has 16 residues. Trimming stripped 2 bases from V and 0 bases from J, with 14 bases between. Germline loops: CDR1 MNHEY, CDR2 SVGAGI. The CDR3: CASSYGRPRGSYEQYF. CDR3 bases: TGTGCCAGCAGTTACGGACGCCCCCGGGGCTCCTACGAGCAGTACTTC.

This chain joins TRBV11-2 and TRBJ2-3; 7 positions agree with TRBD1. CDR1 SGHAT and CDR2 FQNNGV come from the germline V gene. The CDR3 runs 15 residues. The V gene end was trimmed by 5 bases and the J gene end by 4 bases; junction bases not matched to a gene: 9. The CDR3 region is CASSLIRQGADTQYF. Written as DNA, the CDR3 is TGTGCCAGCAGCCTGATACGACAGGGAGCAGATACGCAGTATTTT. The full variable domain, in which reference TRBV11-2 and TRBJ2-3 provide the parts outside the CDR3, is EAGVAQSPRYKIIEKRQSVAFWCNPISGHATLYWYQQILGQGPKLLIQFQNNGVVDDSQLPKDRFSAERLKGVDSTLKIQPAKLEDSAVYLCASSLIRQGADTQYFGPGTRLTVL.

This clone was detected many times. The chain links TRBV4-1 to TRBJ1-4, with 7 bases that match TRBD1. The CDR3 has 16 amino acids. Germline V lookup: CDR1 MGHRA, CDR2 YSYEKL. The V segment lost 3 bases and the J segment 4 bases; nucleotides outside the gene matches: 8. The CDR3 DNA reads as TGCGCCAGCAGCCACGTGACAGGGCATGATAATGAAAAACTGTTTTTT. Its protein product is CASSHVTGHDNEKLFF.

By share, this clone counts as medium-sized. Other DNA sequences in the sample encode the same CDR3. The chain carries TRBV6-1 and TRBJ2-3, with unresolved D. Per the germline V gene, CDR1 is MNHNS and CDR2 is SASEGT. Between the trimmed V and J ends, which lost 2 bases and 0 bases, there was a span of 6 bases. The length of the CDR3 is 14 residues. The CDR3: CASSEYRSTDTQYF. CDR3 DNA: TGTGCCAGCAGTGAATATAGGAGCACAGATACGCAGTATTTT.

The table lists this clone with many counts. The chain employs TRBV4-1 and TRBJ1-4, with 8 bases identical to TRBD1. The CDR3 totals 17 residues. From germline, CDR1 is MGHRA and CDR2 YSYEKL. With V trimmed by 3 bases and J by 2 bases, 8 bases remained unmatched. The chain's CDR3 is CASSQGRGRGTNEKLFF. For the CDR3, the DNA is TGCGCCAGCAGCCAGGGCAGGGGGCGGGGGACTAATGAAAAACTGTTTTTT.

By sample fraction, this clone is medium-sized. This rearrangement joins TRBV7-9 to TRBJ1-2; a possible D gene is TRBD1 (6 bases). Germline V gene data show CDR1 as SEHNR and CDR2 as FQNEAQ (reference sequence). The length of the CDR3 is 15 residues. The V end was cut by 1 base, the J end by 6 bases, with 15 bases between. The CDR3 here is CASSLEGARGNGYTF. In DNA, the CDR3 is TGTGCCAGCAGCTTAGAGGGTGCCAGGGGTAATGGCTACACCTTC.

This clone appeared a single time. This could be a read error, since a much larger clone is one nucleotide away. The V and J genes are TRBV2 and TRBJ2-3; TRBD2 agrees at 9 bases. This CDR3 is 18 amino acids long. Germline V CDR1 and CDR2: SNHLY, FYNNEI. For the CDR3, the DNA is TGTGCCAGCAGTGAACGGGCGGGAGGGGTTCTAGCCACAGATACGCGGTATTTT. Amino acids: CASSERAGGVLATDTRYF.